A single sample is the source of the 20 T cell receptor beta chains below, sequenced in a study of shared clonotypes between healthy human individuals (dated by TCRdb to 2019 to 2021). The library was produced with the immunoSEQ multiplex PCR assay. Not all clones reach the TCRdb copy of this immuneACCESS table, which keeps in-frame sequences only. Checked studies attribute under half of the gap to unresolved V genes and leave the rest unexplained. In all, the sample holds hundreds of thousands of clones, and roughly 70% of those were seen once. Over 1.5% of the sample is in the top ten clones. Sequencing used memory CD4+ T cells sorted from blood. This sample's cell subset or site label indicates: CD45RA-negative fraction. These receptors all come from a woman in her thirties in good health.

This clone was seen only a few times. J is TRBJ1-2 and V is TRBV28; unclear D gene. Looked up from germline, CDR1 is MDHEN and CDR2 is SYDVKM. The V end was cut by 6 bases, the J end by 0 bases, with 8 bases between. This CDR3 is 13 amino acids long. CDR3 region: CASREVANYGYTF. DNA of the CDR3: TGTGCCAGCAGGGAAGTAGCTAACTATGGCTACACCTTC.

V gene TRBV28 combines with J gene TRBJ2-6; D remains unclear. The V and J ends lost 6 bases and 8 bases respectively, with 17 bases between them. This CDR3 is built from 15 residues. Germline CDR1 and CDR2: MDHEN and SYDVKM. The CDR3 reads CASRKITSATNVLTF. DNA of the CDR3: TGTGCCAGCAGAAAAATAACCTCTGCGACCAACGTCCTGACTTTC.

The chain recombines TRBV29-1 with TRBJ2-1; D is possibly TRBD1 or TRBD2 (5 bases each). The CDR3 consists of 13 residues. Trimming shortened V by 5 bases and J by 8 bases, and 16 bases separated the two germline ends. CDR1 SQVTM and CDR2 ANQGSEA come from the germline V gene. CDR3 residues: CSVMGFLGDEQFF. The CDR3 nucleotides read TGCAGCGTTATGGGATTTTTGGGGGATGAGCAGTTCTTC.

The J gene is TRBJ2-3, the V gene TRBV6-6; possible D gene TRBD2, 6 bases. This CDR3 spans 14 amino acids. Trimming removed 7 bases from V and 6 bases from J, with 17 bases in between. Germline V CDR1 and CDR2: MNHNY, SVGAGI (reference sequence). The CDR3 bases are TGTGCCAGCACAACCTTTTATGGAGGGGATACGCAGTATTTT. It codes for CASTTFYGGDTQYF.

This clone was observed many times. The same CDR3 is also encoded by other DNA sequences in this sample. The CDR3 loop is CASSRGLAGVTDTQYF. In DNA form, the CDR3 reads TGTGCCAGTAGTAGGGGACTAGCGGGAGTCACAGATACGCAGTATTTT. The chain carries TRBV19 and TRBJ2-3, with 14 bases that match TRBD2. Trimming at V came to 4 bases and at J to 2 bases, leaving 2 bases not matched to a gene. Germline assignment: CDR1 LNHDA and CDR2 SQIVND (reference sequence). The CDR3 contains 16 residues.

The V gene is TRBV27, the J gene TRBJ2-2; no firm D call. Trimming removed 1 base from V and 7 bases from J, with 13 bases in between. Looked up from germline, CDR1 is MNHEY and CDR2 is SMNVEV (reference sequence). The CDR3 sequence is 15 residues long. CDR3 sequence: CASSLWLGFGGELFF. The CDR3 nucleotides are TGTGCCAGCAGTTTATGGCTGGGGTTCGGCGGGGAGCTGTTTTTT.

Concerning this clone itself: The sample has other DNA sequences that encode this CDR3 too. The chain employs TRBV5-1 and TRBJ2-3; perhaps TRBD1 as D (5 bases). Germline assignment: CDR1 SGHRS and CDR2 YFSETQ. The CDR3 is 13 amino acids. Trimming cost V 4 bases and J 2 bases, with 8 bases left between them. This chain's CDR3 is CASSLGATDTQYF. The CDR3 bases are TGCGCCAGCAGCCTAGGGGCCACAGATACGCAGTATTTT.

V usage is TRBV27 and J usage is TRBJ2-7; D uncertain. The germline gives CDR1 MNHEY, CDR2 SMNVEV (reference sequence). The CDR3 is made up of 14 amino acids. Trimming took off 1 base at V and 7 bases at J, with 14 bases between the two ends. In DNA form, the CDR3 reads TGTGCCAGCAGTTTATTAGCCGCCGATAGGGAGCAGTACTTC. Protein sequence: CASSLLAADREQYF.

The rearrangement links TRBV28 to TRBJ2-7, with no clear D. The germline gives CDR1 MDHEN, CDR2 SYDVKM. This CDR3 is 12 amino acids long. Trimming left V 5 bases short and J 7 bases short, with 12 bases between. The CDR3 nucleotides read TGTGCCAGCAGTACCATCACGTATGAGCAGTACTTC. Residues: CASSTITYEQYF.

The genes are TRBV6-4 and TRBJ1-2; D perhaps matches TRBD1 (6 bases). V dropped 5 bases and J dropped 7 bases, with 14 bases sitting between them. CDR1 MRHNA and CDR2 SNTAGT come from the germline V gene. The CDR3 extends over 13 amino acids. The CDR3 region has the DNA TGTGCCAGCAGTCTACAGGGATCGGGTGGCTACACCTTC. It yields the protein CASSLQGSGGYTF.

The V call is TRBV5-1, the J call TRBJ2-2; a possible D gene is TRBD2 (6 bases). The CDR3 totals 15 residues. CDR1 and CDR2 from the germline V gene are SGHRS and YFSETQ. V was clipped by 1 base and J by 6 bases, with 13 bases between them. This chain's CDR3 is CASSLRDSEAGELFF. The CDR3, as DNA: TGCGCCAGCAGCTTGCGGGACTCAGAAGCCGGGGAGCTGTTTTTT.

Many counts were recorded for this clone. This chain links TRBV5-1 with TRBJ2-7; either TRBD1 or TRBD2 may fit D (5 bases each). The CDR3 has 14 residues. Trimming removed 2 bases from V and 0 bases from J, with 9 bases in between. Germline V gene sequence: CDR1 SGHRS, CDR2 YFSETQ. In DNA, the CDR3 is TGCGCCAGCAGCTTTCAGGGAGTCTCCTACGAGCAGTACTTC. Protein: CASSFQGVSYEQYF.

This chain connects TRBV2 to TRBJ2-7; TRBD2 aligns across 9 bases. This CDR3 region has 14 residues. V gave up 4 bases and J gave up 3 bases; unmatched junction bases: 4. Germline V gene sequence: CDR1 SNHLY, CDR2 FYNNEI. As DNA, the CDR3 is TGTGCCAGCAGTGGTCTAGCGGGGTACTACGAGCAGTACTTC. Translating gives CASSGLAGYYEQYF.

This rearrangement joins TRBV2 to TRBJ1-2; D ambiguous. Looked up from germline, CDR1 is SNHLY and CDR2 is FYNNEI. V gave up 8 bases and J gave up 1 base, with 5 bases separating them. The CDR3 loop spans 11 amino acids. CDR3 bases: TGTGCCAGCGGGATTAACTATGGCTACACCTTC. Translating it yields CASGINYGYTF.

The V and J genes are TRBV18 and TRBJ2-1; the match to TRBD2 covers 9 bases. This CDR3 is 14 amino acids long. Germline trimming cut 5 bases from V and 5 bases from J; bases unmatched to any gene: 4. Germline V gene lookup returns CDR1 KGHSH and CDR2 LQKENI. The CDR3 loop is CASSTLAGDNEQFF. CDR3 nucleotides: TGTGCCAGCTCAACCTTAGCGGGAGACAATGAGCAGTTCTTC.

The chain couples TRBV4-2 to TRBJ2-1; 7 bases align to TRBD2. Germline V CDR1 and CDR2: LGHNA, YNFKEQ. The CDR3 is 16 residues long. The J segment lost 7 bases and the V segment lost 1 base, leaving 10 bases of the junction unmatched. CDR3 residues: CASSQGPAGWENEQFF. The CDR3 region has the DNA TGTGCCAGCAGCCAAGGGCCAGCGGGATGGGAGAATGAGCAGTTCTTC.

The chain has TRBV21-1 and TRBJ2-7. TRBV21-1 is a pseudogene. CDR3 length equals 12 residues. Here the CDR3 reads CASSRPDYEQYF. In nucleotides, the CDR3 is TGTGCCAGCAGCAGACCCGATTACGAGCAGTACTTC.

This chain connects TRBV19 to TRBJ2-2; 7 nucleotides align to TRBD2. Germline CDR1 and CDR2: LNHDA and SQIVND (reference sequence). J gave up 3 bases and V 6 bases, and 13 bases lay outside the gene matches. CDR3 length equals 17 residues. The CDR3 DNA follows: TGTGCCAGTAGCCTTGGGGGTAGGACTAGACACACCGGGGAGCTGTTTTTT. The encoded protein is CASSLGGRTRHTGELFF.

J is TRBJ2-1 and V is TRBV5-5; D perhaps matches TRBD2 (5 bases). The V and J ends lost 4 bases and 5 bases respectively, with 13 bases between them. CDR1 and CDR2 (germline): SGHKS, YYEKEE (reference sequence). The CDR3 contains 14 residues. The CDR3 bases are TGTGCCAGCAGCCTAGCTGTCACCCACAATGAGCAGTTCTTC. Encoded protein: CASSLAVTHNEQFF.

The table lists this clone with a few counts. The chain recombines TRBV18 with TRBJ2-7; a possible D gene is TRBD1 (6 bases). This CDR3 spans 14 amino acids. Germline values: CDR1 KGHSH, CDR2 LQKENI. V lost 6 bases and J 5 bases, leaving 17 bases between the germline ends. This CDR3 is CASSFQQGLHEQYF. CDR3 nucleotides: TGTGCCAGCTCGTTCCAACAGGGTTTGCACGAGCAGTACTTC. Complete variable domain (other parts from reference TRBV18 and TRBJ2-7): NAGVMQNPRHLVRRRGQEARLRCSPMKGHSHVYWYRQLPEEGLKFMVYLQKENIIDESGMPKERFSAEFPKEGPSILRIQQVVRGDSAAYFCASSFQQGLHEQYFGPGTRLTVT.